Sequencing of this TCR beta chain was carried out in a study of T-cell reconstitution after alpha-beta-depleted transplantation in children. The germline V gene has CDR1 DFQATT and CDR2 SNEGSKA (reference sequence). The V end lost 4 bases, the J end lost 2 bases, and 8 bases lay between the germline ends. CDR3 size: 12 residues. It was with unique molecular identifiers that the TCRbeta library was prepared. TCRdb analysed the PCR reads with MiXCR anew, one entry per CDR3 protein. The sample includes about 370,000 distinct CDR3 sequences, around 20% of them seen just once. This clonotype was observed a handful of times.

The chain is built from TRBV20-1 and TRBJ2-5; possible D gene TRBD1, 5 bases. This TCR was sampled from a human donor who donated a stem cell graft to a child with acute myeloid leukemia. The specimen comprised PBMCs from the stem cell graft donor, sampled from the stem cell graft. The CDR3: CSATRQQETQYF. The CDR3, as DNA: TGCAGTGCTACCCGACAGCAAGAGACCCAGTACTTC.